This T cell receptor (beta chain) was identified during a study of T cells in Graves' hyperthyroidism and ophthalmopathy. Study-level background: Peripheral blood was acquired at first diagnosis, ahead of any therapy whatsoever. Findings and limits, study-wide: Ophthalmopathy stood apart from stable hyperthyroidism in a 13 V-J model.

Amplification targeted TCR beta CDR3 regions from RNA transcripts. The study used the HTBI primer set for a first-round RT-PCR of the TCR CDR3. Each CDR3 protein gets one entry after TCRdb re-called the multiplex PCR reads with MiXCR. Among 500,000 to 800,000 distinct CDR3 sequences listed, 13% to 15% were seen once. With respect to this clonotype: Its target is unknown.

For ophthalmopathy patients, the Clinical Activity Score was at least 3 and the NOSPECS grade at least 4; duration was under 3 months. Source material for PBMCs was over 8 ml fresh peripheral blood. CDR1 is KGHDR, CDR2 SFDVKD, per germline. The CDR3 sequence is 20 residues long. Trimming removed 3 bases from V and 0 bases from J; junction bases left unmatched: 7. The chain uses TRBV24-1 and TRBJ2-1; 16 positions match TRBD2. This TCR derives from a woman in her forties or fifties with Graves' ophthalmopathy. The sample consisted of blood. The CDR3 protein is CATSDHPGLAGGSSYNEQFF. For the CDR3, the DNA is TGTGCCACCAGTGATCATCCGGGACTAGCGGGAGGGAGCTCCTACAATGAGCAGTTCTTC.